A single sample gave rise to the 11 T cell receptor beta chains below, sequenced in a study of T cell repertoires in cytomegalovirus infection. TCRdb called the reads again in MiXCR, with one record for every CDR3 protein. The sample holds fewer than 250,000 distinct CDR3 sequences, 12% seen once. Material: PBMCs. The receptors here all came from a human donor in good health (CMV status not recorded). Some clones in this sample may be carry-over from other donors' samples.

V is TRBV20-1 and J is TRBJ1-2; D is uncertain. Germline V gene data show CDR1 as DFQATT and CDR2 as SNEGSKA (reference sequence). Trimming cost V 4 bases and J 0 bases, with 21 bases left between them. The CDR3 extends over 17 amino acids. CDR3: CSATLSGVKGANYGYTF. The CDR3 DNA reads TGCAGTGCTACCCTATCGGGAGTAAAGGGAGCTAACTATGGCTACACCTTC.

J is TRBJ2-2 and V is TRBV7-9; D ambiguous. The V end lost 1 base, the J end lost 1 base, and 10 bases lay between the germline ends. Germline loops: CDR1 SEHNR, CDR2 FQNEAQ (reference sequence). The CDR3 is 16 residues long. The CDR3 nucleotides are TGTGCCAGCAGCTTAGATCCAGGAGTGAACACCGGGGAGCTGTTTTTT. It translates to CASSLDPGVNTGELFF.

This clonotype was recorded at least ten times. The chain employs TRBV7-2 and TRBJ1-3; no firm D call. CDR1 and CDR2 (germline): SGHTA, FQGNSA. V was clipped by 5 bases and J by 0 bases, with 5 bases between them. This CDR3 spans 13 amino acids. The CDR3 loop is CASSGRSGNTIYF. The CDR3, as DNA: TGTGCCAGCAGCGGCCGCTCTGGAAACACCATATATTTT.

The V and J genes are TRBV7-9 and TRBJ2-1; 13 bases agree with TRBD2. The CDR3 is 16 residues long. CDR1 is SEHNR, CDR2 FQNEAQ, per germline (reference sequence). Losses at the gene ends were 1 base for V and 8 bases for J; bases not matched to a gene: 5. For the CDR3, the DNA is TGTGCCAGCAGCTTAGGACCGGGACTAGCGGGGCATGAGCAGTTCTTC. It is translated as CASSLGPGLAGHEQFF. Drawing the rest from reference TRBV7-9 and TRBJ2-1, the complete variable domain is DTGVSQNPRHKITKRGQNVTFRCDPISEHNRLYWYRQTLGQGPEFLTYFQNEAQLEKSRLLSDRFSAERPKGSFSTLEIQRTEQGDSAMYLCASSLGPGLAGHEQFFGPGTRLTVL.

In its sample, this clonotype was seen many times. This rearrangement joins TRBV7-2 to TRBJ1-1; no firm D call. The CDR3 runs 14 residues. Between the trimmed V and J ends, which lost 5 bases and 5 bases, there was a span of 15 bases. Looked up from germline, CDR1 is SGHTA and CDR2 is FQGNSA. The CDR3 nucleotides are TGTGCCAGCAGCGTTAGTAGGGTGCTTACTGAAGCTTTCTTT. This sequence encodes CASSVSRVLTEAFF.

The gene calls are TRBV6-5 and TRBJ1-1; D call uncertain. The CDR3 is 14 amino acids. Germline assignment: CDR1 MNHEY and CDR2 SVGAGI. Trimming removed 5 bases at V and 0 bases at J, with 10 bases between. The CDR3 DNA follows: TGTGCCAGCAGTCAGTATGGTGTGAACACTGAAGCTTTCTTT. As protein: CASSQYGVNTEAFF.

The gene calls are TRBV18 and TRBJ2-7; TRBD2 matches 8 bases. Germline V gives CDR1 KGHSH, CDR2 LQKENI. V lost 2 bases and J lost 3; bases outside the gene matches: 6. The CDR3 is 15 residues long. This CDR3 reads CASSPFSGTYYEQYF. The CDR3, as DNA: TGTGCCAGCTCACCATTTAGCGGGACCTACTACGAGCAGTACTTC.

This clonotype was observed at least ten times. Here the CDR3 DNA reads TGTGCCAGCAGCTTAGCTGGACAGGGAGGAGGGAGCGAGCAGTACTTC. Its translation is CASSLAGQGGGSEQYF. The genes are TRBV7-2 and TRBJ2-7; 8 bases align to TRBD1. This CDR3 has 16 amino acids. V was clipped by 0 bases and J by 6 bases; unmatched bases: 10. The germline gives CDR1 SGHTA, CDR2 FQGNSA.

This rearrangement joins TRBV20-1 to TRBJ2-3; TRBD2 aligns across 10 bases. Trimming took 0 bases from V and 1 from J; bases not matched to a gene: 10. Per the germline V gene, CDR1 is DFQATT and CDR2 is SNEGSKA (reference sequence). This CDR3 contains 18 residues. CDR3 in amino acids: CSARDWDSGGAGTDTQYF. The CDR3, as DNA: TGCAGTGCTAGAGATTGGGACAGCGGGGGGGCCGGCACAGATACGCAGTATTTT.

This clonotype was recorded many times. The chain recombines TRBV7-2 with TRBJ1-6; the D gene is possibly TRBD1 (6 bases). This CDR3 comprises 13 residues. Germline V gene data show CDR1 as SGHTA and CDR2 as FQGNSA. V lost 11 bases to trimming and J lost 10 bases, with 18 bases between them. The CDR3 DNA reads TGTGCCTCGGGGCAGGGGATAGGGTCACCCCTCCACTTT. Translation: CASGQGIGSPLHF.

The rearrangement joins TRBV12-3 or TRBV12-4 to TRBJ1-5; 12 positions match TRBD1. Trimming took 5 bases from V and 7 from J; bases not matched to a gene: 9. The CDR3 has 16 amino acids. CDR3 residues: CASSPTGTGGEQPQHF. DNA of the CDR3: TGTGCCAGCAGTCCGACCGGGACAGGGGGCGAACAGCCCCAGCATTTT.